The following is a TCR beta chain sequence with its context. The data stem from a study of blood T cell repertoires in COVID-19. Study summary: Spain, Italy and the United States supplied samples that represented acute and convalescent COVID-19. PBMCs, B-cell-depleted T cells, or T cells were the source of the cDNA or gDNA that made up the material.

The CDR3 consists of 12 residues. Original processing notes: Amplification with reference gene primers provided the estimates of nucleated cell counts. TCRdb keeps only in-frame clones here, not all; method: immunoSEQ multiplex PCR. From that table come the V and J calls and clone size; the DNA was used to work out D and trimming. The profile shows around 200,000 clones, approximately 86% of them singletons. Sequences were obtained from peripheral blood. The rearrangement joins TRBV7-5 to TRBJ2-5; the table's D gene call, TRBD2, was not cross checked with the DNA. TRBV7-5 is a known pseudogene. This sequence was found in a man aged 40-49 years with active or convalescent COVID-19. The chain's CDR3 is CVRSLHQETQYF. The CDR3 bases are TGTGTCAGAAGCCTACACCAAGAGACCCAGTACTTC.